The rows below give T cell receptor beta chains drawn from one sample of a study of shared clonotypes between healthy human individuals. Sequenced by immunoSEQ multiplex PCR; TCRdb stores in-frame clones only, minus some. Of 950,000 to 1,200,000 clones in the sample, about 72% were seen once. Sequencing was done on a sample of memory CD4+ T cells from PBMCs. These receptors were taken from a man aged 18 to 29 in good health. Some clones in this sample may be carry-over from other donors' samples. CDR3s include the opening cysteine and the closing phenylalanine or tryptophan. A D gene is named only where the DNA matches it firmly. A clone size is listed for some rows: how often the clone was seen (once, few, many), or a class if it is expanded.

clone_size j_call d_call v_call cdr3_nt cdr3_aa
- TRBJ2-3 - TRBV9 TGTGCCAGCAGCGCCTCTATAGCCGGGACTGCCCAAGATACGCAGTATTTT CASSASIAGTAQDTQYF
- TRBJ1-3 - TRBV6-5 TGTGCCAGCAGTTACCCCGGGTCTGGAAACACCATATATTTT CASSYPGSGNTIYF
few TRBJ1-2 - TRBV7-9 TGTGCCAGCAGCTTTTTTTCGGACGACTATGGCTACACCTTC CASSFFSDDYGYTF
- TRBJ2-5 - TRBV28 TGTGCCAGCACAGGGTCCCAGGGAGAGACCCAGTACTTC CASTGSQGETQYF
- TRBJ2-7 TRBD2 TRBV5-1 TGCGCCAGCAGCTTGGACATTTGGACTAGCACCTACGAGCAGTACTTC CASSLDIWTSTYEQYF
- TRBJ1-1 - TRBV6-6 TGTGCCAGCAGTTACTCGGTAAGGAACACTGAAGCTTTCTTT CASSYSVRNTEAFF
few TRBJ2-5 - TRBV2 TGTGCCAGCAGTAGTTCGGAGACCCAGTACTTC CASSSSETQYF
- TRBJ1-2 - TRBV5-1 TGCGCCAGCAGCCCCCGTGATTACTATGGCTACACCTTC CASSPRDYYGYTF
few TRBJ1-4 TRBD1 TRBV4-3 TGCGCCAGCAGCCGGCGGGACAGGGGTAATGAAAAACTGTTTTTT CASSRRDRGNEKLFF
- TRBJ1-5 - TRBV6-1 TGTGCCAGCAGTGAAGCTCTCTGGACAGACTACAATCAGCCCCAGCATTTT CASSEALWTDYNQPQHF
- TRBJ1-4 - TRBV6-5 TGTGCCAGCAGTTACTCGAACAGGGAGAATGAAAAACTGTTTTTT CASSYSNRENEKLFF
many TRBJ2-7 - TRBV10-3 TGTGCCATCAGTGAGACAGCGAACGAGCAGTACTTC CAISETANEQYF
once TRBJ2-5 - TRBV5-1 TGCGCCAGCAGTGGTAGGGGCGAGACCCAGTACTTC CASSGRGETQYF
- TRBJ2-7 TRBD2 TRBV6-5 TGTGCCAGCAGTCCTGGACTAGCGGAAGTCTACGAGCAGTACTTC CASSPGLAEVYEQYF
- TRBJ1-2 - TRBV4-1 TGCGCCAGCAGCCAAGAAGCTCTGATAATAGGGAGGGCCGGTGGCTACACCTTC CASSQEALIIGRAGGYTF
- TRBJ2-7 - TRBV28 TGTGCCAGCAGTTTAGGTTTTCGGGTTGTCTACGAGCAGTACTTC CASSLGFRVVYEQYF
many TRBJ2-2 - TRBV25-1 TGTGCCAGCGGGCCATCTGGGGCCCCCGGGGAGCTGTTTTTT CASGPSGAPGELFF
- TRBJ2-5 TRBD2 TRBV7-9 TGTGCCAGCAGCTCAGACTCGGGTAGCGGGAGGGCCGGGGAGACCCAGTACTTC CASSSDSGSGRAGETQYF
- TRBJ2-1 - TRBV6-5 TGTGCCAGCAGGTCGGCGGAGTACAATGAGCAGTTCTTC CASRSAEYNEQFF
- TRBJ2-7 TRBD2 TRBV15 TGTGCCACCAGCAGAGTAGCGGGAGTGTACGAGCAGTACTTC CATSRVAGVYEQYF
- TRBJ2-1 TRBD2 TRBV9 TGTGCCAGCAGCCGTCTAGCGGGAGTGGATGAGCAGTTCTTC CASSRLAGVDEQFF
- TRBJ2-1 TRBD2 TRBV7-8 TGTGCCAGCAGCTTAGCACTACGGCTAGCGGGGGTACGGAATGAGCAGTTCTTC CASSLALRLAGVRNEQFF
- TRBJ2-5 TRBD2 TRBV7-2 TGTGCCAGCAGCCTCGGACTAGCGGGAGAGCGCGCGTACTTC CASSLGLAGERAYF
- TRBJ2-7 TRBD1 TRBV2 TGTGCCAGCACCCCGACAGGGACCTACGAGCAGTACTTC CASTPTGTYEQYF
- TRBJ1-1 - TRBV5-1 TGCGCCAGCAGCTTGGATCCAGTGACTGAAGCTTTCTTT CASSLDPVTEAFF
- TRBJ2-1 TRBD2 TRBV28 TGTGCCAGCGGTGTCCTAGCGGGAGGGCCTTGGAATGAGCAGTTCTTC CASGVLAGGPWNEQFF
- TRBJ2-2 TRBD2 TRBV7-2 TGTGCCAGCAGCCCACGGACTAGAACCGTAGGGGAGCTGTTTTTT CASSPRTRTVGELFF
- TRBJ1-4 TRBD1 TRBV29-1 TGCAGCGCAAAAGACAGGGGGAGGACTAATGAAAAACTGTTTTTT CSAKDRGRTNEKLFF
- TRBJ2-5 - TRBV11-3 TGTGCCAGCAGCCCAAACGGTGAGACCCAGTACTTC CASSPNGETQYF
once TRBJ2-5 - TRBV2 TGTGCCAGCCAGGGGGAAGGGCGGGGGACCCAGTACTTC CASQGEGRGTQYF
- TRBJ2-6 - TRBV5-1 TGCGCCAGCAGCTTGGCCGCCGGGACCGGTAGCTCTGGGGCCAACGTCCTGACTTTC CASSLAAGTGSSGANVLTF
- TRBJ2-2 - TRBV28 TGTGCCAGCAGTTGGGATCAGAGGGTGGGGAACACCGGGGAGCTGTTTTTT CASSWDQRVGNTGELFF
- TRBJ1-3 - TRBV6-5 TGTGCCAGCAGTTACGGGGCAGAGTCTGGAAACACCATATATTTT CASSYGAESGNTIYF
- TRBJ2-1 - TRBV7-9 TGTGCCAGCAGCTTACCAGGGTTAGCTTGGAACAATGAGCAGTTCTTC CASSLPGLAWNNEQFF
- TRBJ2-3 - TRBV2 TGTGCCAGCAGTTCCGGGGTTACGCAGTATTTT CASSSGVTQYF
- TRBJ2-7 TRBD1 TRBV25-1 TGTGCCAGCAGTGGACAGGGTGGATACGAGCAGTACTTC CASSGQGGYEQYF
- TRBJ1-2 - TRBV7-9 TGTGCCAGCAGCTTAGTAGGCCGGGACGATAACTATGGCTACACCTTC CASSLVGRDDNYGYTF
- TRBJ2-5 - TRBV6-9 TGTGCCAGCAGTTATAGAGGAGCCGTCCCCCAAGAGACCCAGTACTTC CASSYRGAVPQETQYF
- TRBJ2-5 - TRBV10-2 TGCGCCAGCAGTGAGAGCTCCCTCCAAGAGACCCAGTACTTC CASSESSLQETQYF